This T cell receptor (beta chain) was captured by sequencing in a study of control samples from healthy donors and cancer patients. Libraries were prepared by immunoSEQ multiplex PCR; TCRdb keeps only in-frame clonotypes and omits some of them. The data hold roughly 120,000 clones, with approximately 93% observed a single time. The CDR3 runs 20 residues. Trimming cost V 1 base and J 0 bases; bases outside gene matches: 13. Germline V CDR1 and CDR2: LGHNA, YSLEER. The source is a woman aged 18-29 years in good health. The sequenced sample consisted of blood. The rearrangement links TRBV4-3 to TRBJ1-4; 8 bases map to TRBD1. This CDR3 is CASSQGIESTGGATNEKLFF. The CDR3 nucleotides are TGCGCCAGCAGCCAAGGGATAGAGTCTACAGGGGGAGCAACTAATGAAAAACTGTTTTTT.